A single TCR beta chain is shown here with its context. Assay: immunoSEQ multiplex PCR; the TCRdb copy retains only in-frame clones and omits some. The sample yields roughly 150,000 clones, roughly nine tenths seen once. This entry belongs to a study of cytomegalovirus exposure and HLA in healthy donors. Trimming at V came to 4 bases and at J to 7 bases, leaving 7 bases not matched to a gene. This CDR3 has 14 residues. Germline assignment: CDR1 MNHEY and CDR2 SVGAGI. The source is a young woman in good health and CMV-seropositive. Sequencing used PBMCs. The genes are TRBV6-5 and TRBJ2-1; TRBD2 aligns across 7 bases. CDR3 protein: CASSSGLVGNEQFF. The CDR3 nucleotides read TGTGCCAGCAGTTCCGGACTAGTTGGGAATGAGCAGTTCTTC.